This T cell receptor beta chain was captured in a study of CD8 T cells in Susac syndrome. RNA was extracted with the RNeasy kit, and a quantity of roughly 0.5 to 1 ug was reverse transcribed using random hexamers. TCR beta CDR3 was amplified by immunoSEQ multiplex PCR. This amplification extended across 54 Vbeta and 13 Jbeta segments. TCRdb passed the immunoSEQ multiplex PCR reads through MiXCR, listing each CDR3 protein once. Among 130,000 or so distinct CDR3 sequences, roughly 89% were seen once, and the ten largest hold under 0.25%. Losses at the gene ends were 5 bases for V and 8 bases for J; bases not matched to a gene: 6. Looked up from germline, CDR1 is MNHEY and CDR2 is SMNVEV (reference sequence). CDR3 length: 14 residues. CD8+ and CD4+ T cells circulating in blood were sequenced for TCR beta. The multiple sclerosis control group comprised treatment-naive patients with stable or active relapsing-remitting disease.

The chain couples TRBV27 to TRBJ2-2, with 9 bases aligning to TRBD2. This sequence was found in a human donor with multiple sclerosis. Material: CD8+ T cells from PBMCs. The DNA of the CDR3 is TGTGCCAGCAGTCCCGGGACTAGCATGGGGGAGCTGTTTTTT. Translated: CASSPGTSMGELFF.